This T cell receptor (beta chain) is from a study of T cell responses to AZD1222 COVID-19 vaccine. The trim removed 0 bases at V and 2 bases at J, leaving 1 base unmatched. This CDR3 spans 16 amino acids. Germline assignment: CDR1 LNHNV and CDR2 YYDKDF (reference sequence). Clones were sequenced by immunoSEQ multiplex PCR, and TCRdb holds only the in-frame ones, with some missing. The table lists 100,000 to 150,000 clones, about 90% of them singletons. As to this clone: Its target is not known.

Study conclusions and caveats: Donors were chiefly white British, with a greater number of females, and clonal diversity was perhaps underestimated. Baseline seropositivity occurred in only a handful of AZD1222 recipients. Targeting of unmutated variant regions was reportedly seen in nearly half of spike-specific TCRs. Every sample of the repertoires postdated the peak T cell response.

This specimen was peripheral blood, taken on day 0 of AZD1222 vaccination. The rearrangement links TRBV15 to TRBJ2-6; 7 positions agree with TRBD1. The sequence came from an adult in good health. CDR3 sequence reads: CATSRDTGAGANVLTF. CDR3 sequence (DNA): TGTGCCACCAGCAGAGATACAGGGGCTGGGGCCAACGTCCTGACTTTC.